These 26 T cell receptor beta chains originate from one sample sequenced in a study of metastatic and nonmetastatic thyroid tumors. Not a single patient had been given any form of treatment at any point before undergoing thyroid surgery. MiXCR reprocessed the PCR reads for TCRdb. Among about 45,000 clones, 3.5% to 5% were seen once, and the ten largest hold roughly a tenth. Specimen: blood. The receptors here all came from a female donor with papillary thyroid cancer or a benign thyroid nodule (not recorded which). Some clones in this sample may be carry-over from other donors' samples.

The V gene is TRBV11-2, the J gene TRBJ1-2; D is possibly TRBD1 (5 bases). In germline, CDR1 is SGHAT, CDR2 FQNNGV. V gave up 5 bases and J gave up 7 bases, with 23 bases separating them. The CDR3 is 16 amino acids. The CDR3 sequence: CASSAYAGQGEFGYTF. In DNA form, the CDR3 reads TGTGCCAGCAGCGCCTACGCGGGGCAGGGCGAGTTTGGCTACACCTTC.

This clone was seen a handful of times. The rearrangement uses TRBV28 and TRBJ2-7, with 11 bases aligning to TRBD1. Per the germline V gene, CDR1 is MDHEN and CDR2 is SYDVKM. The CDR3 extends over 16 amino acids. V gave up 4 bases and J gave up 5 bases; unmatched junction bases: 10. The chain's CDR3 is CASSSGPGQGVNEQYF. CDR3 coding DNA: TGTGCCAGCAGTTCCGGCCCGGGACAGGGGGTTAACGAGCAGTACTTC. Filled out from reference TRBV28 and TRBJ2-7, the complete variable domain reads DVKVTQSSRYLVKRTGEKVFLECVQDMDHENMFWYRQDPGLGLRLIYFSYDVKMKEKGDIPEGYSVSREKKERFSLILESASTNQTSMYLCASSSGPGQGVNEQYFGPGTRLTVT.

This clone was recorded a few times. Its ends do not fully match the called genes, so a read error is possible. V and J are TRBV27 and TRBJ2-7; D not certain. CDR3 length equals 14 residues. The V gene's germline CDR1 is MNHEY and CDR2 SMNVEV (reference sequence). The DNA of the CDR3 is TGTGCCAGCACCCCCGGTACAAACCTCTACGGGCAGTACTTC. Encoded protein: CASTPGTNLYGQYF.

This clone came up a few times. The chain has TRBV4-1 and TRBJ1-2; D call uncertain. The germline CDR1 and CDR2 sequences are MGHRA and YSYEKL. With 0 bases removed from V and 3 bases from J, the gap between germline ends came to 17 bases. This CDR3 has 17 amino acids. The CDR3 loop reads CASSQDDLSWTDYGYTF. CDR3 in DNA: TGCGCCAGCAGCCAAGATGATCTTTCGTGGACGGACTATGGCTACACCTTC.

In this sample, this clone turned up a few times. J is TRBJ2-3 and V is TRBV4-3; 7 bases match TRBD2. Per the germline V gene, CDR1 is LGHNA and CDR2 is YSLEER. This CDR3 contains 16 residues. The J segment lost 0 bases and the V segment lost 0 bases, leaving 3 bases of the junction unmatched. CDR3 loop: CASSQDPSGSTDTQYF. CDR3 DNA sequence: TGCGCCAGCAGCCAAGACCCTAGCGGAAGCACAGATACGCAGTATTTT.

This clone was recorded at least ten times. The J gene is TRBJ1-3, the V gene TRBV27; 8 bases are a match to TRBD1. Germline V gene data show CDR1 as MNHEY and CDR2 as SMNVEV (reference sequence). V shed 6 bases, J shed 4 bases, and the junction held 11 bases outside the gene matches. This CDR3 has 16 residues. The CDR3 protein is CASSPGQGSGGNTIYF. CDR3 in DNA: TGTGCCAGCAGCCCAGGACAGGGCTCGGGAGGAAACACCATATATTTT.

Many counts were recorded for this clone. Here the CDR3 omits its conserved ending phenylalanine or tryptophan, so a read error is the likely source. This chain joins TRBV12-3 or TRBV12-4 and TRBJ1-4, with D uncertain. CDR3 length equals 14 residues. The germline V and J ends were trimmed by 8 bases and 8 bases, with 18 bases remaining between them. CDR3 amino acids: CASARRGREEKLFL. As DNA, the CDR3 is TGTGCCAGCGCCCGACGAGGAAGGGAGGAAAAACTGTTTTTA.

This clone was observed at least ten times. The V call is TRBV19, the J call TRBJ2-3; D remains ambiguous. With 5 bases removed from V and 4 bases from J, the gap between germline ends came to 10 bases. The CDR3 contains 13 residues. From germline, CDR1 is LNHDA and CDR2 SQIVND (reference sequence). The CDR3: CASSLALPDTQYF. The CDR3 coding sequence is TGTGCCAGTAGTCTCGCGCTCCCAGATACGCAGTATTTT.

The sample holds a few counts of this clone. The rearrangement links TRBV27 to TRBJ1-1; D unclear. V dropped 3 bases and J dropped 1 base, with 9 bases sitting between them. CDR1 MNHEY and CDR2 SMNVEV come from the germline V gene (reference sequence). The CDR3 spans 14 residues. The CDR3 DNA reads TGTGCCAGCAGTTTGTTGGGATCGAACACTGAAGCTTTCTTT. It yields the protein CASSLLGSNTEAFF.

This chain connects TRBV20-1 to TRBJ1-1; tentative D call: TRBD1 (5 bases). The CDR3 is made up of 17 amino acids. V was trimmed by 2 bases and J by 6 bases, leaving 25 bases between them. CDR1 is DFQATT and CDR2 is SNEGSKA in the germline V gene (reference sequence). The chain's CDR3 is CSARLGLRGSGRAEAFF. CDR3 coding DNA: TGCAGTGCTAGATTGGGGCTCAGAGGGTCAGGGAGGGCTGAAGCTTTCTTT.

This clone was seen repeatedly, ten times or more. The sample holds other DNA sequences that translate to the same CDR3. The chain couples TRBV27 to TRBJ1-1, with D perhaps TRBD1 (5 bases). The CDR3 is 13 residues long. V was cut by 3 bases and J by 5 bases, with 10 bases left in between. Germline V lookup: CDR1 MNHEY, CDR2 SMNVEV (reference sequence). The chain's CDR3 is CASSLGGGTEAFF. The CDR3 DNA follows: TGTGCCAGCAGTTTGGGGGGGGGGACTGAAGCTTTCTTT.

This clone was recorded many times. The rearrangement links TRBV5-1 to TRBJ2-3; either TRBD1 or TRBD2 may supply D (7 bases each). The CDR3 loop spans 16 amino acids. Looked up from germline, CDR1 is SGHRS and CDR2 is YFSETQ. Trimming removed 4 bases at V and 2 bases at J, with 17 bases between. The CDR3 sequence: CASSTGGGQPTDTQYF. As DNA, the CDR3 is TGCGCCAGCAGCACTGGGGGGGGACAGCCCACAGATACGCAGTATTTT.

This clone was detected only a few times. The chain recombines TRBV15 with TRBJ1-6; D is perhaps TRBD1 (5 bases). The germline V gene encodes CDR1 LNHNV and CDR2 YYDKDF (reference sequence). The CDR3 spans 14 residues. The V and J ends lost 1 base and 8 bases respectively, with 9 bases between them. Written as DNA, the CDR3 is TGTGCCACCAGCAGAGGGGTAGGGGATTCACCCCTCCACTTT. This encodes CATSRGVGDSPLHF.

The table lists this clone with many counts. Here the CDR3 reads CASSPGERASYNEQFF. The CDR3 nucleotides read TGCGCCAGCAGCCCCGGGGAGCGCGCTTCCTACAATGAGCAGTTCTTC. The chain combines TRBV5-1 with TRBJ2-1, with D possibly being TRBD2 (5 bases). CDR1 and CDR2 from the germline V gene are SGHRS and YFSETQ. The CDR3 contains 16 residues. The ends were cut back, 4 bases at V and 1 base at J, with 15 bases in the middle.

The chain carries TRBV2 and TRBJ2-2; no reliable D call. The germline V and J ends were trimmed by 1 base and 7 bases, with 7 bases remaining between them. Germline values: CDR1 SNHLY, CDR2 FYNNEI. The CDR3 has 13 residues. The CDR3 reads CASSEEVGGELFF. The CDR3 DNA is TGTGCCAGCAGTGAAGAGGTTGGCGGGGAGCTGTTTTTT. Looking up the rest from reference TRBV2 and TRBJ2-2 gives the full variable domain: EPEVTQTPSHQVTQMGQEVILRCVPISNHLYFYWYRQILGQKVEFLVSFYNNEISEKSEIFDDQFSVERPDGSNFTLKIRSTKLEDSAMYFCASSEEVGGELFFGEGSRLTVL.

This clone was counted a few times. The same CDR3 also results from other DNA sequences found in this sample. V gene TRBV27 combines with J gene TRBJ2-1, with unresolved D. Germline values: CDR1 MNHEY, CDR2 SMNVEV (reference sequence). V was shortened by 1 base and J by 6 bases, with 16 bases between the two germline ends. The CDR3 runs to 16 residues. The CDR3 reads CASSLFMGASFNEQFF. The CDR3, as DNA: TGTGCCAGCAGTTTATTTATGGGTGCTTCGTTCAATGAGCAGTTCTTC.

This clone appeared many times. The chain recombines TRBV7-2 with TRBJ2-5, with 7 bases fitting TRBD1. The CDR3 runs 15 residues. Germline V gene data show CDR1 as SGHTA and CDR2 as FQGNSA. V lost 5 bases and J lost 4; bases outside the gene matches: 10. CDR3 nucleotides: TGTGCCAGCAGCACAAGACAGGGTGGAGCAGAGACCCAGTACTTC. Protein product: CASSTRQGGAETQYF.

This clone was counted between two and nine times. This may arise from a read error, as a much more abundant clone is one base away. The CDR3 DNA sequence: TGTGCCACCAGTTACGCGGGGGGCGTTTACGAGCAGTACTTC. It translates to CATSYAGGVYEQYF. The genes are TRBV6-2 or TRBV6-3 and TRBJ2-7; 8 bases are shared with TRBD2. The CDR3 covers 14 residues. Looked up from germline, CDR1 is MNHEY and CDR2 is SVGEGT.

This clone appeared many times. CDR3 sequence: CASSLDVGGYEQYF. The CDR3 bases are TGCGCCAGCAGCTTGGATGTCGGGGGCTACGAGCAGTACTTC. The chain employs TRBV5-1 and TRBJ2-7; D may be TRBD2 (6 bases). Germline-derived CDR1 and CDR2 are SGHRS and YFSETQ. The germline V and J ends were trimmed by 0 bases and 3 bases, with 10 bases remaining between them. The CDR3 is made up of 14 amino acids.

This clone came up many times. V usage is TRBV18 and J usage is TRBJ2-7; tentatively, D is TRBD2 (5 bases). This CDR3 spans 14 amino acids. Germline lookup yields CDR1 KGHSH and CDR2 LQKENI. V gave up 6 bases and J gave up 6 bases, with 18 bases separating them. The DNA of the CDR3 is TGTGCCAGCTCCCCCGGGGTCGGCAAGGCCGAGCAGTACTTC. This encodes CASSPGVGKAEQYF.

CDR3 coding DNA: TGTGCCAGCAGTGCCTTAGAGTGGGGCTACAATGAGCAGTTCTTC. This gives the protein CASSALEWGYNEQFF. The chain carries TRBV6-1 and TRBJ2-1; D ambiguous. Germline values: CDR1 MNHNS, CDR2 SASEGT. Trimming took off 4 bases at V and 3 bases at J, with 13 bases between the two ends. The CDR3 runs 15 residues.

This clone was found many times. The chain recombines TRBV20-1 with TRBJ2-7; D uncertain. Trimming took off 4 bases at V and 3 bases at J, with 19 bases between the two ends. The germline V gene encodes CDR1 DFQATT and CDR2 SNEGSKA (reference sequence). There are 15 residues in the CDR3. The CDR3 DNA follows: TGCAGTGCTAAGGCCGAAAAACTTAGCATCTACGAGCAGTACTTC. This translates into CSAKAEKLSIYEQYF.

This clone occurred many times. This chain joins TRBV3-1 and TRBJ1-3; 8 bases fit TRBD1. The CDR3 is 15 residues long. Trimming cost V 1 base and J 4 bases; bases outside gene matches: 3. Looked up from germline, CDR1 is LGHDT and CDR2 is YNNKEL (reference sequence). The CDR3 protein is CASSQATGAGNTIYF. CDR3 sequence (DNA): TGTGCCAGCAGCCAAGCGACAGGGGCCGGAAACACCATATATTTT.

The chain combines TRBV6-2 or TRBV6-3 with TRBJ2-1, with TRBD1 identical over 9 bases. The CDR3 covers 15 residues. Germline lookup yields CDR1 MNHEY and CDR2 SVGEGT. Trimming cost V 7 bases and J 10 bases; bases outside gene matches: 14. The CDR3 nucleotides are TGTGCCAGCACTGAGCGGACAGGGGACTGCAAAGAGCAGTTCTTC. It is translated as CASTERTGDCKEQFF.

This clone was recorded many times. This chain connects TRBV10-3 to TRBJ2-3; TRBD1 might be the D (6 bases). The germline gives CDR1 ENHRY, CDR2 SYGVKD. V was shortened by 4 bases and J by 2 bases, with 13 bases between the two germline ends. This CDR3 has 15 amino acids. The CDR3 DNA is TGTGCCATCAGTGCTCCCGGGACATACACAGATACGCAGTATTTT. Translating gives CAISAPGTYTDTQYF.

This clone was seen many times. The gene calls are TRBV20-1 and TRBJ2-5; D gene uncertain. Germline V gives CDR1 DFQATT, CDR2 SNEGSKA (reference sequence). This CDR3 has 12 amino acids. Trimming shortened V by 5 bases and J by 5 bases, and 12 bases separated the two germline ends. In DNA, the CDR3 is TGCAGTGCTGTAGTAGGGTCGGAGACCCAGTACTTC. Translation gives CSAVVGSETQYF.